A single sample gave rise to the 17 T cell receptor beta chains below, sequenced in a study of blood T cell repertoires in COVID-19. Using immunoSEQ multiplex PCR, the repertoire was profiled, and TCRdb retains in-frame clones only, with some absent. The table lists some 69,000 clones, over 80% of them singletons. The specimen was peripheral blood. These receptors came from a man older than 75 with active or convalescent COVID-19.

This rearrangement joins TRBV7-9 to TRBJ2-7; weak D call: TRBD1 (6 bases). There are 13 residues in the CDR3. Germline V gene lookup returns CDR1 SEHNR and CDR2 FQNEAQ (reference sequence). V lost 5 bases and J 2 bases, leaving 10 bases between the germline ends. CDR3 in DNA: TGTGCCAGCAGCCCCCAGGGGCCCTACGAGCAGTACTTC. Translated: CASSPQGPYEQYF. The full variable domain, rest sourced from reference TRBV7-9 and TRBJ2-7, is DTGVSQNPRHKITKRGQNVTFRCDPISEHNRLYWYRQTLGQGPEFLTYFQNEAQLEKSRLLSDRFSAERPKGSFSTLEIQRTEQGDSAMYLCASSPQGPYEQYFGPGTRLTVT.

A single count supports this clone. The chain joins TRBV5-1 to TRBJ2-3; D remains ambiguous. Per the germline V gene, CDR1 is SGHRS and CDR2 is YFSETQ. The CDR3 loop spans 13 amino acids. V dropped 0 bases and J dropped 6 bases, with 8 bases sitting between them. Written as DNA, the CDR3 is TGCGCCAGCAGCTTGGTCCCCAGGGATACGCAGTATTTT. Residues: CASSLVPRDTQYF.

The chain links TRBV5-1 to TRBJ2-3; D perhaps matches TRBD1 (6 bases). The CDR3 sequence is 16 residues long. V was shortened by 4 bases and J by 2 bases, with 17 bases between the two germline ends. Germline CDR1 and CDR2: SGHRS and YFSETQ. CDR3 in DNA: TGCGCCAGCAGCAGGGGGACCAGAAGCCCCACAGATACGCAGTATTTT. This gives the protein CASSRGTRSPTDTQYF.

This chain joins TRBV7-2 and TRBJ2-7; no firm D call. CDR3 length: 13 residues. Germline V gene data show CDR1 as SGHTA and CDR2 as FQGNSA. V lost 2 bases and J 2 bases, leaving 7 bases between the germline ends. CDR3 sequence: CASSLMRAYEQYF. Here the CDR3 DNA reads TGTGCCAGCAGCTTAATGCGAGCCTACGAGCAGTACTTC.

The genes are TRBV10-2 and TRBJ2-7; 10 bases fit TRBD1. Unmatched junction bases numbered 6, after V lost 6 bases and J lost 1 base. The CDR3 spans 15 residues. The germline V gene encodes CDR1 WSHSY and CDR2 SAAADI. The CDR3 DNA reads as TGCGCCAGCAGATCGCCGGGACAGGGGTCCTACGAGCAGTACTTC. The encoded protein is CASRSPGQGSYEQYF.

The chain joins TRBV18 to TRBJ2-7; TRBD2 matches at 7 bases. CDR3 size: 13 residues. The ends lost 2 bases at V and 3 bases at J; junction bases unmatched: 1. Germline V CDR1 and CDR2: KGHSH, LQKENI. DNA for the CDR3: TGTGCCAGCTCACCAGCGGGGGACTACGAGCAGTACTTC. It is translated as CASSPAGDYEQYF.

The rearrangement uses TRBV6-2 or TRBV6-3 and TRBJ2-1; 11 positions match TRBD2. J was trimmed by 6 bases and V by 2 bases; bases with no gene match: 3. The CDR3 runs 15 residues. Germline values: CDR1 MNHEY, CDR2 SVGEGT. This CDR3 reads CASSYVAGGVNEQFF. CDR3 bases: TGTGCCAGCAGTTACGTAGCGGGAGGGGTCAATGAGCAGTTCTTC.

This CDR3 reads CASLAGGPANTGELFF. CDR3 nucleotides: TGTGCCAGCCTAGCGGGAGGGCCCGCGAACACCGGGGAGCTGTTTTTT. The chain uses TRBV3-1 (or the pseudogene TRBV3-2) and TRBJ2-2; TRBD2 matches at 12 bases. CDR3 length equals 16 residues. The germline V gene encodes CDR1 LGHDT and CDR2 YNNKEL (reference sequence). The V gene end was trimmed by 8 bases and the J gene end by 0 bases; junction bases not matched to a gene: 4.

The chain recombines TRBV7-8 with TRBJ1-6, with 10 bases that match TRBD1. V dropped 4 bases and J dropped 7; count of bases not matched to a gene: 7. There are 16 residues in the CDR3. Germline CDR1 and CDR2: SGHVS and FQNEAQ. This chain's CDR3 is CASSSRDRGSNSPLHF. In DNA form, the CDR3 reads TGTGCCAGCAGCTCACGGGACAGGGGAAGCAATTCACCCCTCCACTTT.

V gene TRBV11-2 combines with J gene TRBJ2-7, with 7 positions matching TRBD1. With 4 bases clipped from V and 0 bases from J, the junction kept 3 bases outside the gene matches. The V gene's germline CDR1 is SGHAT and CDR2 FQNNGV. This CDR3 has 14 amino acids. The CDR3 nucleotides read TGTGCCAGCAGCTGGGGACAGCTCTCCTACGAGCAGTACTTC. Translation: CASSWGQLSYEQYF.

The rearrangement links TRBV6-2 or TRBV6-3 to TRBJ2-3; D gene uncertain. The germline gives CDR1 MNHEY, CDR2 SVGEGT. The CDR3 consists of 15 residues. The V end was cut by 2 bases, the J end by 0 bases, with 9 bases between. The CDR3 is CASSYRLSSTDTQYF. As DNA, the CDR3 is TGTGCCAGCAGTTACCGCCTATCGAGCACAGATACGCAGTATTTT.

The chain links TRBV5-6 to TRBJ2-5; D uncertain. CDR3 length: 13 residues. CDR1 is SGHDT and CDR2 is YYEEEE in the germline V gene. The V and J ends lost 2 bases and 7 bases respectively, with 12 bases between them. CDR3 DNA: TGTGCCAGCAGCTTCAGTGCCTCGGGGACCCAGTACTTC. Translated: CASSFSASGTQYF.

J is TRBJ2-7 and V is TRBV29-1; a possible D gene is TRBD2 (6 bases). This CDR3 has 13 residues. Looked up from germline, CDR1 is SQVTM and CDR2 is ANQGSEA. V was clipped by 0 bases and J by 5 bases, with 11 bases between them. CDR3 sequence: CSVEDGREDEQYF. CDR3 DNA sequence: TGCAGCGTTGAAGATGGCAGGGAGGACGAGCAGTACTTC.

This chain uses TRBV10-2 with TRBJ2-7; possibly TRBD2 for D (6 bases). Germline lookup yields CDR1 WSHSY and CDR2 SAAADI. Trimming cost V 0 bases and J 0 bases, with 6 bases left between them. CDR3 length: 14 residues. CDR3 amino acids: CASSESTSSYEQYF. DNA for the CDR3: TGCGCCAGCAGTGAGTCGACTAGCTCCTACGAGCAGTACTTC.

This clone occurred a few times. This chain uses TRBV18 with TRBJ1-3; D is undetermined. The length of the CDR3 is 15 residues. Trimming cost V 5 bases and J 0 bases, with 11 bases left between them. Germline loops: CDR1 KGHSH, CDR2 LQKENI. CDR3 nucleotides: TGTGCCAGCTCAAGGACGGGGTCCTCTGGAAACACCATATATTTT. It encodes CASSRTGSSGNTIYF.

The rearrangement uses TRBV6-5 and TRBJ2-5; no reliable D call. There are 12 residues in the CDR3. V lost 6 bases to trimming and J lost 5 bases, with 10 bases between them. The germline V gene has CDR1 MNHEY and CDR2 SVGAGI. The DNA of the CDR3 is TGTGCCAGCAGCGCAGAGAGGGAGACCCAGTACTTC. Amino acids: CASSAERETQYF.

The CDR3 region is CASSRQGGPLNTGELFF. The CDR3 DNA follows: TGTGCCAGCTCACGCCAGGGAGGGCCCTTGAACACCGGGGAGCTGTTTTTT. This chain joins TRBV18 and TRBJ2-2; 7 nucleotides agree with TRBD2. CDR1 KGHSH and CDR2 LQKENI come from the germline V gene. The CDR3 has 17 amino acids. V shed 4 bases, J shed 1 base, and the junction held 9 bases outside the gene matches.